This is a list of T cell receptor beta chains from one sample in a study of T cells in Graves' hyperthyroidism and ophthalmopathy. TCRdb called the multiplex PCR reads again in MiXCR, with one record for every CDR3 protein. The repertoire holds 350,000 to 400,000 distinct CDR3 sequences, with 15% as singletons. The sequenced material came from blood. The receptors here all came from a woman aged 30 to 39 with Graves' hyperthyroidism. The CDR3 runs from the conserved cysteine through the conserved F or W. The order of the fields is V gene, D gene, clone size, J gene, CDR3 DNA, CDR3 protein. The D gene is left open where the match is weak. The size entry is marked missing in some rows and otherwise reads once, few, many or a size class.

TRBV10-2,TRBD1,few,TRBJ2-1,TGCGCCAGCAGAGTGATCACCAGGGGACAGGGGGCCAATGAGCAGTTCTTC,CASRVITRGQGANEQFF
TRBV27,TRBD2,many,TRBJ2-7,TGTGCCAGCAGTCTAGCGGGGGCAAGCTCCTACGAGCAGTACTTC,CASSLAGASSYEQYF
TRBV7-3,TRBD1,few,TRBJ2-2,TGTGCCAGCAGCCGATTGGGACAGTCGAACACCGGGGAGCTGTTTTTT,CASSRLGQSNTGELFF
TRBV11-2,TRBD1,few,TRBJ2-3,TGTGCCAGCAGCTACGGGACAGAAGTGGATACGCAGTATTTT,CASSYGTEVDTQYF
TRBV6-1,TRBD2,many,TRBJ2-1,TGTGCCAGCAGCCCGGGACTAGCGTCCCTAGGTGAGCAGTTCTTC,CASSPGLASLGEQFF
TRBV2,.,many,TRBJ2-7,TGTGCCAGCAGTGAAGTTATTGGCGAGCAGTACTTC,CASSEVIGEQYF
TRBV15,.,many,TRBJ1-2,TGTGCCACCAGCAGAGCATTGGCCGGAATATATGGCTACACCTTC,CATSRALAGIYGYTF
TRBV7-2,.,many,TRBJ2-2,TGTGCCAGCAGCCTCCCTCTGGGCGGGGAGCTGTTTTTT,CASSLPLGGELFF
TRBV5-1,.,.,TRBJ2-3,TGCGCCAGCAGCTCAGGTACCACAGGGAGTAGCACAGATACGCAGTATTTT,CASSSGTTGSSTDTQYF
TRBV3-1,.,many,TRBJ2-7,TGTGCCAGCAGCCAAGGGTTAGCAGAAACCTACGAGCAGTACTTC,CASSQGLAETYEQYF
TRBV7-6,TRBD1,.,TRBJ2-3,TGTGCCAGCAGCCCTACAGGGGGAGATACGCAGTATTTT,CASSPTGGDTQYF
TRBV28,.,.,TRBJ2-7,TGTGTCAGCAGTTTATGGCAGGATCCTTACGAGCAGTACTTC,CVSSLWQDPYEQYF
TRBV12-3/TRBV12-4,.,many,TRBJ1-3,TGTGCCAGCAGTCCTACGTTCTGGACACCGGACTCTGGAAACACCATATATTTT,CASSPTFWTPDSGNTIYF
TRBV12-3/TRBV12-4,.,many,TRBJ1-2,TGTGCCAGCAGTTTTCGGGGGATCTATGGCTACACCTTC,CASSFRGIYGYTF
TRBV24-1,TRBD2,few,TRBJ2-3,TGTGCCACCAGTGATCATCGACTAGCGGGAGGTATAGATACGCAGTATTTT,CATSDHRLAGGIDTQYF
TRBV7-9,.,.,TRBJ2-2,TGTGCCAGCAGCGGTAGTAATAGCCACACCGGGGAGCTGTTTTTT,CASSGSNSHTGELFF
TRBV10-1,.,.,TRBJ2-5,TGCGCCAGCAGTGAGCAAACAACAGGGAGTTGGGAGACCCAGTACTTC,CASSEQTTGSWETQYF
TRBV5-1,.,many,TRBJ2-2,TGCGCCAGCAGAATTACGGGAGTGATCACCGGGGAGCTGTTTTTT,CASRITGVITGELFF
TRBV3-1,.,many,TRBJ2-5,TGTGCCAGCAGCCAACTGGGACTTGGGACACAAGAGACCCAGTACTTC,CASSQLGLGTQETQYF
TRBV12-3/TRBV12-4,TRBD2,.,TRBJ2-5,TGTGCCAGCAGTAGGACTAGCGGGACGGAGACCCAGTACTTC,CASSRTSGTETQYF
TRBV27,.,.,TRBJ2-5,TGTGCCAGCAGTTTATTTGTGAGCAGACAAGAGACCCAGTACTTC,CASSLFVSRQETQYF
TRBV2,.,few,TRBJ1-4,TGTGCCAGCAGTGCAGGGGTTGGGGAAAAACTGTTTTTT,CASSAGVGEKLFF
TRBV6-1,.,.,TRBJ1-2,TGTGCCAGCAGGCAGGGATTAGGCTACACCTTC,CASRQGLGYTF
TRBV18,TRBD1,few,TRBJ1-2,TGTGCCAGCTCACCGGGGACAGCCCTTAACTATGGCTACACCTTC,CASSPGTALNYGYTF
TRBV2,.,few,TRBJ2-7,TGTGCCAGCAGCATCTCGGACATCTCCTACGAGCAGTACTTC,CASSISDISYEQYF
TRBV20-1,.,.,TRBJ2-2,TGCAGTGCTAGCGCGGGGAGGAACACCGGGGAGCTGTTTTTT,CSASAGRNTGELFF
TRBV7-8,TRBD2,few,TRBJ2-5,TGTGCCAGCAGCTTAGGGGGGGGACTACCCCAAGAGACCCAGTACTTC,CASSLGGGLPQETQYF